The next 15 T cell receptor beta chains were all read from a single sample in a study of CD8+ T cells in alopecia areata. Reverse transcribed after extraction, RNA yielded cDNA as the sequencing template. Sequenced by immunoSEQ multiplex PCR; TCRdb stores in-frame clones only, minus some. Of roughly 140,000 clones listed, about 50% are singletons. Sequenced material: CD8+ T cells sorted from blood, taken at week 0. These receptors all stem from a human donor with alopecia areata.

With respect to this clone: The sample carries other DNA sequences with the same CDR3. The rearrangement links TRBV30 to TRBJ2-7, with 8 bases that match TRBD1. Germline V gives CDR1 GTSNPN, CDR2 SVGIG (reference sequence). The CDR3 sequence is 14 residues long. The V gene end was trimmed by 2 bases and the J gene end by 4 bases; junction bases not matched to a gene: 7. CDR3 sequence (DNA): TGTGCCTGGAGTTTGGGCCAGGGGGCTTACGAGCAGTACTTC. Amino acid sequence: CAWSLGQGAYEQYF.

Remarks on this clone: Other nucleotide sequences from this sample produce the same CDR3. The chain is built from TRBV7-8 and TRBJ2-7; D possibly uses TRBD1 or TRBD2 (5 bases each). Germline assignment: CDR1 SGHVS and CDR2 FQNEAQ. The CDR3 has 14 amino acids. V was pared by 4 bases and J by 1 base, with 11 bases between. DNA for the CDR3: TGTGCCAGCAGCTCCGGGACCGTTTCCTACGAGCAGTACTTC. The encoded protein is CASSSGTVSYEQYF. Full variable domain (outside the CDR3, taken from reference TRBV7-8 and TRBJ2-7): GAGVSQSPRYKVAKRGQDVALRCDPISGHVSLFWYQQALGQGPEFLTYFQNEAQLDKSGLPSDRFFAERPEGSVSTLKIQRTQQEDSAVYLCASSSGTVSYEQYFGPGTRLTVT.

This chain uses TRBV27 with TRBJ2-7; 10 nucleotides line up with TRBD1. This CDR3 region has 18 residues. The J segment lost 2 bases and the V segment lost 6 bases, leaving 16 bases of the junction unmatched. Germline V gene lookup returns CDR1 MNHEY and CDR2 SMNVEV (reference sequence). The CDR3 loop reads CASSPIGTGDTHTYEQYF. The CDR3 nucleotides are TGTGCCAGCAGCCCAATAGGGACAGGGGATACACATACCTACGAGCAGTACTTC.

The V and J genes are TRBV25-1 and TRBJ2-1, with TRBD2 matching over 12 bases. Unmatched junction bases numbered 3, after V lost 5 bases and J lost 4 bases. Germline CDR1 is MGHDK and CDR2 is SYGVNS. The CDR3 is 15 amino acids. The DNA of the CDR3 is TGTGCCAGCAGTCCTCTAGCGGGGGGGTACAATGAGCAGTTCTTC. Amino acid sequence: CASSPLAGGYNEQFF.

This chain links TRBV4-3 with TRBJ2-7, with a tentative D call TRBD2 (6 bases). V lost 0 bases, J lost 7 bases, and 16 bases lay in between. The CDR3 contains 15 residues. Germline assignment: CDR1 LGHNA and CDR2 YSLEER. Written as DNA, the CDR3 is TGCGCCAGCAGCCAAGATCGGGGGTCAACGGTTGAGCAGTACTTC. This codes for CASSQDRGSTVEQYF.

This clone has only a few counts. V and J are TRBV19 and TRBJ2-3, with TRBD1 matching over 7 bases. The V gene's germline CDR1 is LNHDA and CDR2 SQIVND (reference sequence). After removal of 5 bases from V and 3 bases from J, the junction contained 5 bases not matched to a gene. CDR3 length: 14 residues. CDR3 sequence reads: CASSLRRGTDTQYF. The CDR3, as DNA: TGTGCCAGTAGTCTCCGCAGGGGGACAGATACGCAGTATTTT. The full variable domain, its missing parts supplied by reference TRBV19 and TRBJ2-3, is DGGITQSPKYLFRKEGQNVTLSCEQNLNHDAMYWYRQDPGQGLRLIYYSQIVNDFQKGDIAEGYSVSREKKESFPLTVTSAQKNPTAFYLCASSLRRGTDTQYFGPGTRLTVL.

The chain joins TRBV29-1 to TRBJ1-1, with D uncertain. CDR3 length: 15 residues. Germline V lookup: CDR1 SQVTM, CDR2 ANQGSEA. The V end was cut by 0 bases, the J end by 5 bases, with 16 bases between. CDR3 residues: CSVEEIGGFGTEAFF. The CDR3 DNA reads TGCAGCGTTGAAGAAATAGGAGGGTTCGGGACTGAAGCTTTCTTT.

The sample holds a few counts of this clone. Other DNA sequences in the sample encode the same CDR3. The chain links TRBV7-9 to TRBJ2-7; 10 nucleotides match TRBD2. From germline, CDR1 is SEHNR and CDR2 FQNEAQ (reference sequence). Losses at the gene ends were 8 bases for V and 2 bases for J; bases not matched to a gene: 3. The CDR3 has 13 residues. Written as DNA, the CDR3 is TGTGCCAGCTCTAGCGGGGGCACCTACGAGCAGTACTTC. Translation gives CASSSGGTYEQYF.

A few counts support this clone. The chain has TRBV29-1 and TRBJ2-4, with a possible D match to TRBD2 (6 bases). Trimming stripped 4 bases from V and 1 base from J, with 14 bases between. The CDR3 spans 15 residues. Germline V gives CDR1 SQVTM, CDR2 ANQGSEA. CDR3 residues: CSVVGGLGAKNIQYF. As DNA, the CDR3 is TGCAGCGTTGTTGGAGGGTTGGGGGCCAAAAACATTCAGTACTTC.

The rearrangement links TRBV11-2 to TRBJ1-4; D uncertain. Germline assignment: CDR1 SGHAT and CDR2 FQNNGV. CDR3 length: 13 amino acids. Trimming took 4 bases from V and 12 from J, leaving 15 bases between them. CDR3 protein: CASSSDLGPELFF. CDR3 DNA: TGTGCCAGCAGCTCCGACCTTGGCCCAGAACTGTTTTTT.

This chain connects TRBV5-6 to TRBJ2-7; D is possibly TRBD2 (6 bases). The CDR3 spans 14 residues. Germline CDR1 SGHDT, CDR2 YYEEEE. Trimming left V 4 bases short and J 3 bases short, with 14 bases between. DNA for the CDR3: TGTGCCAGCAGCCTCCGGGAGCGAGACTACGAGCAGTACTTC. Translation: CASSLRERDYEQYF.

The rearrangement joins TRBV27 to TRBJ1-1, with a possible D match to TRBD1 (5 bases). The CDR3 totals 14 residues. CDR1 and CDR2 (germline): MNHEY, SMNVEV (reference sequence). V was trimmed by 1 base and J by 4 bases, leaving 10 bases between them. Here the CDR3 reads CASSLYPGGTEAFF. DNA for the CDR3: TGTGCCAGCAGTTTATACCCGGGGGGCACTGAAGCTTTCTTT.

This clone was seen a handful of times. The chain joins TRBV30 to TRBJ2-1, with TRBD1 matching 9 bases. The CDR3 has 14 residues. Trimming cost V 0 bases and J 8 bases; bases outside gene matches: 5. Germline V gene lookup returns CDR1 GTSNPN and CDR2 SVGIG (reference sequence). CDR3 in DNA: TGTGCCTGGAGTGTTAACAGGGGGCAGGATGAGCAGTTCTTC. Its translation: CAWSVNRGQDEQFF.

There are a few counts of this clone. The chain uses TRBV7-2 and TRBJ2-7; D assignment may be TRBD1 or TRBD2 (5 bases each). Trimming took off 5 bases at V and 2 bases at J, with 13 bases between the two ends. The CDR3 spans 14 residues. CDR1 is SGHTA, CDR2 FQGNSA, per germline. CDR3 residues: CASSDGTDAYEQYF. The DNA of the CDR3 is TGTGCCAGCAGCGACGGGACGGATGCCTACGAGCAGTACTTC.

The chain recombines TRBV5-6 with TRBJ2-1; D may be TRBD2 (6 bases). CDR3 length equals 15 residues. The germline V gene encodes CDR1 SGHDT and CDR2 YYEEEE. Trimming took off 3 bases at V and 2 bases at J, with 12 bases between the two ends. This chain's CDR3 is CASSSGTAPYNEQFF. CDR3 nucleotide sequence: TGTGCCAGCAGCTCCGGGACTGCCCCCTACAATGAGCAGTTCTTC.